Included here is one TCR beta chain sequence, with context. The CDR3 loop spans 13 amino acids. The ends were cut back, 2 bases at V and 6 bases at J, with 8 bases in the middle. In the study's own analysis: Estimation of nucleated cell counts relied on the amplification of reference gene primers. Sequencing was performed with immunoSEQ multiplex PCR; in TCRdb, only in-frame clones are kept and a portion is missing. D and trimming were read from the DNA, whereas the V and J calls and clone size are those reported in that table. The sample includes about 120,000 clones, 81% seen only once; the top ten take roughly 1.6%. The data belong to a study of blood T cell repertoires in COVID-19. The overall study: COVID-19 samples collected from the United States, Italy and Spain covered acute and convalescent phases. T cells, B-cell-depleted T cells, or PBMCs provided the cDNA or gDNA that served as material.

The source is a man between 50 and 59 years old with acute or convalescent COVID-19. Sequenced input: peripheral blood. The chain recombines TRBV12-3 or TRBV12-4 with TRBJ1-5; weak D call: TRBD1 (5 bases). CDR3 nucleotide sequence: TGTGCCAGCAGTTTATGGGGCACTCAGCCCCAGCATTTT. Encoded protein: CASSLWGTQPQHF.